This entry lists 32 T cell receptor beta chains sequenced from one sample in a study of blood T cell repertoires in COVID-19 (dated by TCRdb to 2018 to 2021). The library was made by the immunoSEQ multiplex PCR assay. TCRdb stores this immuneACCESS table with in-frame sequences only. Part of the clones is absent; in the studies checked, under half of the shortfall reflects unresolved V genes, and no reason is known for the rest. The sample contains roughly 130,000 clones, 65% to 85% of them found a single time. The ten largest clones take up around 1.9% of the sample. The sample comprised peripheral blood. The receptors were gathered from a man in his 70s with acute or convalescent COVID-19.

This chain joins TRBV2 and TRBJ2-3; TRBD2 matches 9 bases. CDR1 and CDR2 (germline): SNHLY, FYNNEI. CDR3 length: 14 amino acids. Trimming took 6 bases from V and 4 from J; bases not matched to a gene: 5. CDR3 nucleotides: TGTGCCAGCAGCGGGACTAGCTTCCCAGATACGCAGTATTTT. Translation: CASSGTSFPDTQYF.

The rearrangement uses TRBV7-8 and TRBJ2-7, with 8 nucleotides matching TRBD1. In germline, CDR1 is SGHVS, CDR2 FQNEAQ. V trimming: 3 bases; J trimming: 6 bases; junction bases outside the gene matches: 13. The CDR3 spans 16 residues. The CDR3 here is CASSFLGQGRGGEQYF. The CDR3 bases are TGTGCCAGCAGCTTCCTAGGACAGGGAAGGGGTGGCGAGCAGTACTTC. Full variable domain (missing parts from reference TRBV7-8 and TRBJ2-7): GAGVSQSPRYKVAKRGQDVALRCDPISGHVSLFWYQQALGQGPEFLTYFQNEAQLDKSGLPSDRFFAERPEGSVSTLKIQRTQQEDSAVYLCASSFLGQGRGGEQYFGPGTRLTVT.

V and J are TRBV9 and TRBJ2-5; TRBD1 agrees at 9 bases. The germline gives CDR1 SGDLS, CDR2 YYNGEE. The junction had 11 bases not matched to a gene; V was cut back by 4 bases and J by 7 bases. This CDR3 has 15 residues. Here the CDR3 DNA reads TGTGCCAGCAGCAGAACAGGGGGCCGGGAAGGGACCCAGTACTTC. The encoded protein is CASSRTGGREGTQYF.

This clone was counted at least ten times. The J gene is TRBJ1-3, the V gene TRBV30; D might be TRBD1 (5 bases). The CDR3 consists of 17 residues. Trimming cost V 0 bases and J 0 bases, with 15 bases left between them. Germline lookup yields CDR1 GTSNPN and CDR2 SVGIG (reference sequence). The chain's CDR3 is CAWSVSKGPLSGNTIYF. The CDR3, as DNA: TGTGCCTGGAGTGTATCGAAGGGGCCCCTCTCTGGAAACACCATATATTTT.

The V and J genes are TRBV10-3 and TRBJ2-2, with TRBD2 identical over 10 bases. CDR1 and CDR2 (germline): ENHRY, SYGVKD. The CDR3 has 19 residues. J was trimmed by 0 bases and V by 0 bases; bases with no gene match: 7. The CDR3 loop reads CAISESLAGGNSNTGELFF. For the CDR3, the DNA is TGTGCCATCAGTGAGTCGTTAGCGGGGGGCAATTCGAACACCGGGGAGCTGTTTTTT.

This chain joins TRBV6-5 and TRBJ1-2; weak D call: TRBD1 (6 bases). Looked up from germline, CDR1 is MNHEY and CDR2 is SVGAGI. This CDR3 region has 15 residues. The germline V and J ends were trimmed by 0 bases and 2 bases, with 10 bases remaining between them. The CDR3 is CASSYSRQGNYGYTF. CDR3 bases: TGTGCCAGCAGTTACTCGAGGCAGGGGAACTATGGCTACACCTTC.

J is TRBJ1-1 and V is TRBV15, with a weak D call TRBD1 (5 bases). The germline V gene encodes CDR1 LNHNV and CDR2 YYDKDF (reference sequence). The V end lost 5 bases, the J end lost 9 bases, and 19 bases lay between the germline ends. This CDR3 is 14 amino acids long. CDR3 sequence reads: CATSPSSNRRKAFF. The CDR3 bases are TGTGCCACCAGCCCTAGTTCAAACAGGCGGAAAGCTTTCTTT.

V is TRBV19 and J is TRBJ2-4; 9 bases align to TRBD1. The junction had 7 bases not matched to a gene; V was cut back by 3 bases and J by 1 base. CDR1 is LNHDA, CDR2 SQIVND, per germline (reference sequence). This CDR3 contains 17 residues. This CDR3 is CASSIRTGDGAKNIQYF. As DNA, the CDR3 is TGTGCCAGTAGTATTCGGACAGGGGACGGTGCCAAAAACATTCAGTACTTC.

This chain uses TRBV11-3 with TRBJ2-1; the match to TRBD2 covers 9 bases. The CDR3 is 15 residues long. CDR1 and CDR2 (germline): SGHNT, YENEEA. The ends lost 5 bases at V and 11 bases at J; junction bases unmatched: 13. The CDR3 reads CASSLGSRGGIKQFF. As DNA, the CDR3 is TGTGCCAGCAGCCTAGGGTCGCGGGGGGGTATTAAGCAGTTCTTC.

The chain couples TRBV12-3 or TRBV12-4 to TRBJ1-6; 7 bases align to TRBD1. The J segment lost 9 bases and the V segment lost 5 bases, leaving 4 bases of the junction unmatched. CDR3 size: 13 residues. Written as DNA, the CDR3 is TGTGCCAGCAGTCCGGGACAGCTTTCACCCCTCCACTTT. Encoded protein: CASSPGQLSPLHF.

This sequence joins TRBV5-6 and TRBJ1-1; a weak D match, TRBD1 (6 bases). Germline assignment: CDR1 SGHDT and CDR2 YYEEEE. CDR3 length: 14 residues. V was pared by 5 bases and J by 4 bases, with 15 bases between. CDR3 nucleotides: TGTGCCAGCAGACCAGGGGTCGGGCGCACTGAAGCTTTCTTT. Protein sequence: CASRPGVGRTEAFF.

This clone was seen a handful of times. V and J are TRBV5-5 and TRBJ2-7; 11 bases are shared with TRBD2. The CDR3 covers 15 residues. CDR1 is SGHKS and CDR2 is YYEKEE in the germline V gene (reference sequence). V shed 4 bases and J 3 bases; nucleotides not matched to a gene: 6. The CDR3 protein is CASSQLGLAGYEQYF. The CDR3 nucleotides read TGTGCCAGCAGCCAACTTGGACTAGCGGGCTACGAGCAGTACTTC.

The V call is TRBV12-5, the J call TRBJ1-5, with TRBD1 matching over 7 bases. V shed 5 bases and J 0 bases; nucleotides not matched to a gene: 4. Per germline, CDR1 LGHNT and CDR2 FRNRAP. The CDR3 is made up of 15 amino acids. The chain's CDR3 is CASGTQGNSNQPQHF. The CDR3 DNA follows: TGTGCTAGTGGTACACAGGGGAATAGCAATCAGCCCCAGCATTTT.

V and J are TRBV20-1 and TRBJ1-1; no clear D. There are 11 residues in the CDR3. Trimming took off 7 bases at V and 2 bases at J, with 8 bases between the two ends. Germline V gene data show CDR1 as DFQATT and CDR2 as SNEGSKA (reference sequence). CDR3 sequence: CSVPLNTEAFF. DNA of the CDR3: TGCAGTGTCCCCCTTAACACTGAAGCTTTCTTT.

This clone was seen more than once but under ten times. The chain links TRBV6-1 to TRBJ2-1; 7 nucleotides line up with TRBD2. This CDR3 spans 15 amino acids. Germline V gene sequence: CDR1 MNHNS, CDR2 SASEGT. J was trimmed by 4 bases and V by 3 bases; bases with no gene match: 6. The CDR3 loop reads CASSDSGGTYNEQFF. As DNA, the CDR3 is TGTGCCAGCAGTGATTCCGGGGGGACTTACAATGAGCAGTTCTTC.

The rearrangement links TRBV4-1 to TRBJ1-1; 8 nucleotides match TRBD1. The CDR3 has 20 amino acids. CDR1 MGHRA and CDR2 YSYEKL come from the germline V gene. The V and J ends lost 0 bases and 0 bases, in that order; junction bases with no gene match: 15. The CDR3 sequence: CASSQEVIRQGFFMNTEAFF. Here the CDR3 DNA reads TGCGCCAGCAGCCAAGAGGTTATCCGACAGGGGTTTTTCATGAACACTGAAGCTTTCTTT.

The CDR3 sequence: CASSETSGINNEQFF. CDR3 DNA sequence: TGTGCCAGCAGTGAAACGTCAGGGATTAACAATGAGCAGTTCTTC. The chain links TRBV6-1 to TRBJ2-1, with TRBD1 as a possible D gene (5 bases). This CDR3 is built from 15 residues. Trimming cost V 2 bases and J 5 bases, with 13 bases left between them. The V gene's germline CDR1 is MNHNS and CDR2 SASEGT.

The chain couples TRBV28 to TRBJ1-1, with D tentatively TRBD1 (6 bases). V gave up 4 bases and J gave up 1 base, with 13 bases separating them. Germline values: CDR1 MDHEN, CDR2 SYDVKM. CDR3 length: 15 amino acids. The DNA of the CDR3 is TGTGCCAGCAGTTCAGGACAGCGCACGAACACTGAAGCTTTCTTT. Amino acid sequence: CASSSGQRTNTEAFF.

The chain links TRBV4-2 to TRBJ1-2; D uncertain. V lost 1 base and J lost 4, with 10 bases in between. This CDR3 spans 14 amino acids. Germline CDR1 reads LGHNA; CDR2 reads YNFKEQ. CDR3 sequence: CASSQGDKTYGYTF. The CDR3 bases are TGTGCCAGCAGCCAAGGCGACAAAACCTATGGCTACACCTTC.

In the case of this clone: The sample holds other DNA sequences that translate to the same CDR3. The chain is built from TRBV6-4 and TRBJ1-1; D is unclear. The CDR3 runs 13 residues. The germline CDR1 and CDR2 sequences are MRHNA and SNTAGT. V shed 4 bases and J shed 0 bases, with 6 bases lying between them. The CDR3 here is CASSARLNTEAFF. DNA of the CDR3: TGTGCCAGCAGTGCTAGGTTGAACACTGAAGCTTTCTTT.

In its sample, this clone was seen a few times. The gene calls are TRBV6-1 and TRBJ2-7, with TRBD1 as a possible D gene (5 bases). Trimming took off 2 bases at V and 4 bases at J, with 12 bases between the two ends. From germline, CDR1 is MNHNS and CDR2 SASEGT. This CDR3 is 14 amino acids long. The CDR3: CASSELTDNYEQYF. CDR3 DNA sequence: TGTGCCAGCAGTGAACTGACGGACAATTACGAGCAGTACTTC.

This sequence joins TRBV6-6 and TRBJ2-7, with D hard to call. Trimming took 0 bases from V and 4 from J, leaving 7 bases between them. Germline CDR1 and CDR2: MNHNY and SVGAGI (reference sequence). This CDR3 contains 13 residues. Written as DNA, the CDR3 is TGTGCCAGCAGTTACTCGGCAAGATACGAGCAGTACTTC. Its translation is CASSYSARYEQYF.

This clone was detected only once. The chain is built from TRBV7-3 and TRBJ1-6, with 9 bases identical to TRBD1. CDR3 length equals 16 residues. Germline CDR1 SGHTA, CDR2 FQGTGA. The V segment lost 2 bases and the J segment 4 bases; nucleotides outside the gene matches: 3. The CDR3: CASSLYGTGYNSPLHF. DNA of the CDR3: TGTGCCAGCAGCTTATACGGGACAGGGTATAATTCACCCCTCCACTTT. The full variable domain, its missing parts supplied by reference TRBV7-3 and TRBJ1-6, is GAGVSQTPSNKVTEKGKYVELRCDPISGHTALYWYRQSLGQGPEFLIYFQGTGAADDSGLPNDRFFAVRPEGSVSTLKIQRTERGDSAVYLCASSLYGTGYNSPLHFGNGTRLTVT.

The CDR3 protein is CASSAGLAGALAKNIQYF. CDR3 sequence (DNA): TGTGCCAGCAGCGCCGGACTAGCGGGGGCCCTAGCCAAAAACATTCAGTACTTC. V usage is TRBV5-4 and J usage is TRBJ2-4, with 13 bases that match TRBD2. Germline V lookup: CDR1 SGHNT, CDR2 YYREEE (reference sequence). V lost 4 bases to trimming and J lost 0 bases; unmatched junction nucleotides: 7. The CDR3 runs 18 residues.

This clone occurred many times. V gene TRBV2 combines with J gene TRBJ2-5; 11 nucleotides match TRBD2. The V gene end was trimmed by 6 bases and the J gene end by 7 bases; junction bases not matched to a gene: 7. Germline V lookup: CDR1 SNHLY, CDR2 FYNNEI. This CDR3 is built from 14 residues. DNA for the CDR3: TGTGCCAGCAGGCCGGCCACTAGCGGGGGGACCCAGTACTTC. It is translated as CASRPATSGGTQYF.

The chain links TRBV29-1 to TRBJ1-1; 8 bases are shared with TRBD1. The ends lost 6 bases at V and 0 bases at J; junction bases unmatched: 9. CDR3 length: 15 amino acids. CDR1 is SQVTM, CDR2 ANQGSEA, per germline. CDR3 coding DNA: TGCAGCGTCGTGGGACAGGCCTTTATGAACACTGAAGCTTTCTTT. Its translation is CSVVGQAFMNTEAFF.

For the CDR3, the DNA is TGCGCCAGCAGCCCGAGTCCAGGGAATCAGGCTAACACTGAAGCTTTCTTT. The encoded protein is CASSPSPGNQANTEAFF. The chain joins TRBV4-1 to TRBJ1-1, with a weak D call TRBD1 (5 bases). V lost 4 bases and J lost 2, with 20 bases in between. Germline-derived CDR1 and CDR2 are MGHRA and YSYEKL. The length of the CDR3 is 17 residues.

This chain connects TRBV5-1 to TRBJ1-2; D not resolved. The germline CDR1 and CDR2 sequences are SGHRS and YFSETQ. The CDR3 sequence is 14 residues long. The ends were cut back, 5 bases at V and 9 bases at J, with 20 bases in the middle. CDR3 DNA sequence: TGCGCCAGCAGGAATCTATCGCTGTTCTCTCGCTACACCTTC. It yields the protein CASRNLSLFSRYTF.

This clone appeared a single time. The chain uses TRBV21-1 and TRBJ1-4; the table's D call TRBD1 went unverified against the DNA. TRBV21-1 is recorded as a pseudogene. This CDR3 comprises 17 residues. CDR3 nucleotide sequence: TGTGCCAGCAGCCCGCGGTGTTGGACAGGGAACAATGAAAAACTGTTTTTT. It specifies CASSPRCWTGNNEKLFF.

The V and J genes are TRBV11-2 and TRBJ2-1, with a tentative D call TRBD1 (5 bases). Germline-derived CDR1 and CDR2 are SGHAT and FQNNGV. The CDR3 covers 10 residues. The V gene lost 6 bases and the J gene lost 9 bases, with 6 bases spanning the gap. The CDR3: CASRQVEQFF. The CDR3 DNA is TGTGCCAGCAGACAGGTTGAGCAGTTCTTC. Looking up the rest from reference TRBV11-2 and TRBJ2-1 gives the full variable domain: EAGVAQSPRYKIIEKRQSVAFWCNPISGHATLYWYQQILGQGPKLLIQFQNNGVVDDSQLPKDRFSAERLKGVDSTLKIQPAKLEDSAVYLCASRQVEQFFGPGTRLTVL.

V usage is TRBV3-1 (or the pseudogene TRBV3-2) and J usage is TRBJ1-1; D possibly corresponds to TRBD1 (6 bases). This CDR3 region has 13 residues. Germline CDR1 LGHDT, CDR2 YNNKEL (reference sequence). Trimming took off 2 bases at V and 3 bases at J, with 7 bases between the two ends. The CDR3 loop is CASSQNRDTEAFF. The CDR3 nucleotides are TGTGCCAGCAGCCAAAACAGGGACACTGAAGCTTTCTTT.

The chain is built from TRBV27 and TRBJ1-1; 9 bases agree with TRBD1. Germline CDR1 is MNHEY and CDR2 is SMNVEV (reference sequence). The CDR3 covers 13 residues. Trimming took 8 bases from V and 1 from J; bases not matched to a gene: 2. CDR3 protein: CASGQGRNTEAFF. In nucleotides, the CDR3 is TGTGCCAGCGGACAGGGGAGGAACACTGAAGCTTTCTTT.